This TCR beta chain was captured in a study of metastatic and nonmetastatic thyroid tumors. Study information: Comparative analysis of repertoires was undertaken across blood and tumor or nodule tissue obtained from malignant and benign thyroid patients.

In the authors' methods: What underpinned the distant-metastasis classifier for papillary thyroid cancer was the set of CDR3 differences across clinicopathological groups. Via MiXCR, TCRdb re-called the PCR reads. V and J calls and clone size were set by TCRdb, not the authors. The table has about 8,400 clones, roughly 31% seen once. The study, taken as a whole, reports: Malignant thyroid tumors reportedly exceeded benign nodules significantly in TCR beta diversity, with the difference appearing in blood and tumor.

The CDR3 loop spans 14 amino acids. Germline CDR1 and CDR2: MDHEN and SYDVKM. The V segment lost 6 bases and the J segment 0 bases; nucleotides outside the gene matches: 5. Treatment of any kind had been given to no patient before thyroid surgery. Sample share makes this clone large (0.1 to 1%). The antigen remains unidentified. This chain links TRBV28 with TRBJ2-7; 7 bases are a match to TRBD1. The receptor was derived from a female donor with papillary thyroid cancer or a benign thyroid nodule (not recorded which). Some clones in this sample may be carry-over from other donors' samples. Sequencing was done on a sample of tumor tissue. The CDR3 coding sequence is TGTGCCAGCAGGTTCCGGGACAGCTCCTACGAGCAGTACTTC. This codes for CASRFRDSSYEQYF.